The rows below give T cell receptor beta chains drawn from one sample of a study of control samples from healthy donors and cancer patients. Libraries were prepared by immunoSEQ multiplex PCR; TCRdb keeps only in-frame clonotypes and omits some of them. Found here are 85,000 to 90,000 clones, more than 75% of them singletons; the top ten hold around 2.1%. Sample: blood. The receptor set was obtained from a woman between 40 and 50 years old in good health. CDR3s include the opening cysteine and the closing phenylalanine or tryptophan. D genes are given only for firm matches. Size is omitted from some rows. Given values are once, few, many or a class for expanded clones.

cdr3_aa cdr3_nt j_call v_call d_call cdr3_length clone_size
CASATQGNQPQHF TGCGCCAGCGCGACCCAGGGTAATCAGCCCCAGCATTTT TRBJ1-5 TRBV10-2 . 13 few
CASSDRPDQPQHF TGTGCCAGCAGTGACAGACCGGATCAGCCCCAGCATTTT TRBJ1-5 TRBV6-1 . 13 .
CASSYSNGVNTEAFF TGTGCCAGCAGTTACTCAAACGGGGTCAACACTGAAGCTTTCTTT TRBJ1-1 TRBV6-2/TRBV6-3 . 15 .
CASSKGPETQYF TGTGCCAGCAGTAAGGGACCTGAGACCCAGTACTTC TRBJ2-5 TRBV12-3/TRBV12-4 . 12 .
CASSHRQGRGPEAFF TGCGCCAGCAGCCACCGACAGGGAAGGGGGCCTGAAGCTTTCTTT TRBJ1-1 TRBV4-3 TRBD1 15 .
CASSEWGTRGASYGYTF TGTGCCAGCAGTGAATGGGGGACGAGGGGGGCTAGCTATGGCTACACCTTC TRBJ1-2 TRBV2 . 17 .
CASSDLVPYNEQFF TGTGCCAGCAGTGACCTGGTCCCATACAATGAGCAGTTCTTC TRBJ2-1 TRBV25-1 . 14 .
CASSEVSDGEQFF TGCGCCAGCAGTGAAGTCTCGGACGGTGAGCAGTTCTTC TRBJ2-1 TRBV10-2 . 13 once
CASSHPGGYRPEAFF TGCGCCAGCAGTCACCCGGGGGGGTACAGGCCTGAAGCTTTCTTT TRBJ1-1 TRBV23-1 . 15 .
CAISESHGGEGEKLFF TGTGCCATCAGTGAGTCGCACGGGGGAGAAGGTGAAAAACTGTTTTTT TRBJ1-4 TRBV10-3 . 16 .
CASSQLRTGDNSPLHF TGTGCCAGCAGCCAATTGCGGACAGGGGATAATTCACCCCTCCACTTT TRBJ1-6 TRBV14 TRBD1 16 .
CASSRAGGANVLTF TGTGCCAGCAGCCGCGCCGGTGGGGCCAACGTCCTGACTTTC TRBJ2-6 TRBV11-3 . 14 .
CASSLEEGMNTEAFF TGTGCCAGCAGCTTAGAGGAGGGGATGAACACTGAAGCTTTCTTT TRBJ1-1 TRBV7-8 . 15 .
CASSPNPLGEMGAFF TGTGCCAGCAGCCCCAACCCGTTGGGGGAGATGGGAGCTTTCTTT TRBJ1-1 TRBV5-6 . 15 .
CASSLAPGGSTEAFF TGTGCCAGCAGCCTGGCCCCAGGAGGTAGCACTGAAGCTTTCTTT TRBJ1-1 TRBV27 . 15 .
CASSVVSGRGNTGELFF TGTGCCAGCAGCGTAGTGTCTGGGCGAGGAAACACCGGGGAGCTGTTTTTT TRBJ2-2 TRBV9 . 17 .
CASNPGLAGGPTDTQYF TGTGCCAGCAACCCGGGACTAGCGGGGGGACCCACAGATACGCAGTATTTT TRBJ2-3 TRBV27 TRBD2 17 .
CASSPASGTEAFF TGCGCCAGCAGCCCCGCGTCGGGGACTGAAGCTTTCTTT TRBJ1-1 TRBV4-1 . 13 .
CASSYGTATYEQYF TGTGCCAGCAGCTACGGGACAGCCACCTACGAGCAGTACTTC TRBJ2-7 TRBV5-6 TRBD1 14 .
CASSARRGAPETQYF TGTGCCAGCAGCGCAAGGAGGGGGGCCCCAGAGACCCAGTACTTC TRBJ2-5 TRBV7-2 . 15 .
CASSEEGRNIQYF TGTGCCAGCTCAGAGGAGGGACGGAACATTCAGTACTTC TRBJ2-4 TRBV2 . 13 .
CASSVGSRRGAFGTDTQYF TGTGCCAGCAGCGTAGGGTCTCGGAGGGGGGCGTTTGGGACAGATACGCAGTATTTT TRBJ2-3 TRBV9 . 19 once
CAISEDRGDYGYTF TGTGCCATCAGCGAGGACAGGGGGGACTATGGCTACACCTTC TRBJ1-2 TRBV10-3 TRBD1 14 .
CATSRGTRSGANVLTF TGTGCCACCAGCAGGGGGACTCGCTCTGGGGCCAACGTCCTGACTTTC TRBJ2-6 TRBV15 . 16 .
CASSRQGNTEAFF TGTGCCAGTAGCCGACAGGGGAACACTGAAGCTTTCTTT TRBJ1-1 TRBV19 TRBD1 13 .
CASSLPETGGGLYGYTF TGCGCCAGCAGCTTGCCGGAGACAGGCGGGGGGCTTTATGGCTACACCTTC TRBJ1-2 TRBV5-1 . 17 .
CASGPETVNQPQHF TGTGCTAGTGGTCCCGAGACCGTCAATCAGCCCCAGCATTTT TRBJ1-5 TRBV12-5 . 14 once
CASSLPGAYGYTF TGTGCCAGCAGCCTCCCAGGGGCCTATGGCTACACCTTC TRBJ1-2 TRBV21-1 . 13 .
CASSYLAGNYEQYF TGTGCCAGCAGTTACCTAGCGGGGAACTACGAGCAGTACTTC TRBJ2-7 TRBV6-2/TRBV6-3 TRBD2 14 .
CASSLSGGAPLHF TGTGCCAGCAGCTTATCTGGGGGCGCACCCCTCCACTTT TRBJ1-6 TRBV7-8 . 13 .
CASSWSPTNEKLFF TGTGCCAGCAGCTGGTCACCTACTAATGAAAAACTGTTTTTT TRBJ1-4 TRBV9 . 14 .
CATLLAGGLGEQYF TGTGCCACCCTACTAGCGGGGGGCCTGGGGGAGCAGTACTTC TRBJ2-7 TRBV10-3 TRBD2 14 .
CASSYGGGAVHEQFF TGTGCCAGCAGTTACGGCGGGGGGGCAGTCCATGAGCAGTTCTTC TRBJ2-1 TRBV6-5 TRBD2 15 .
CASSPSTGYEQYF TGTGCCAGCAGCCCCTCGACAGGGTACGAGCAGTACTTC TRBJ2-7 TRBV7-3 TRBD1 13 .
CASSVTRSDAGEQFF TGTGCCAGCAGTGTGACTAGAAGCGATGCGGGTGAGCAGTTCTTC TRBJ2-1 TRBV7-3 . 15 .
CASSARGGRMNTEAFF TGTGCCAGTAGTGCTCGCGGGGGGCGGATGAACACTGAAGCTTTCTTT TRBJ1-1 TRBV19 . 16 .
CASSIGGANEQFF TGTGCCAGTAGTATCGGGGGGGCCAATGAGCAGTTCTTC TRBJ2-1 TRBV19 TRBD2 13 .
CASSPGGRTDTQYF TGCGCCAGCAGCCCCGGAGGCCGCACAGATACGCAGTATTTT TRBJ2-3 TRBV5-1 . 14 .
CAISEGGMGQPQHF TGTGCCATCAGTGAGGGGGGCATGGGCCAGCCCCAGCATTTT TRBJ1-5 TRBV10-3 . 14 once
CASSSGHLGAFF TGTGCCAGCAGTTCTGGGCACCTGGGAGCTTTCTTT TRBJ1-1 TRBV5-5 . 12 .
CASRESDGGRGQPQHF TGCGCCAGCAGGGAGTCCGACGGGGGGCGCGGGCAGCCCCAGCATTTT TRBJ1-5 TRBV10-1 . 16 .
CASSQGGTRGRSYEQYF TGCGCCAGCAGCCAAGGAGGTACCAGGGGTAGATCCTACGAGCAGTACTTC TRBJ2-7 TRBV5-1 . 17 .
CASSKVLIGAWQPQHF TGTGCCAGCAGCAAAGTGCTGATAGGGGCATGGCAGCCCCAGCATTTT TRBJ1-5 TRBV21-1 . 16 few
CASSSGGFRTEAFF TGTGCCAGCAGCTCCGGAGGGTTTAGGACTGAAGCTTTCTTT TRBJ1-1 TRBV12-1 . 14 .
CATSRDFTGKNTEAFF TGTGCCACCAGCAGAGATTTTACAGGGAAGAACACTGAAGCTTTCTTT TRBJ1-1 TRBV15 . 16 .
CASSHYDRGLVDEQYF TGTGCCAGCAGCCACTACGACAGGGGGCTTGTCGACGAGCAGTACTTC TRBJ2-7 TRBV7-2 TRBD1 16 once
CASSSQGNNQPQHF TGTGCCAGTAGCTCACAGGGTAACAATCAGCCCCAGCATTTT TRBJ1-5 TRBV19 . 14 few
CASSQVSMGNTIYF TGCGCCAGCAGCCAAGTATCCATGGGGAACACCATATATTTT TRBJ1-3 TRBV4-1 . 14 .
CASSYYSGNQPQHF TGTGCCAGCTCCTACTACTCTGGCAATCAGCCCCAGCATTTT TRBJ1-5 TRBV18 . 14 once